These 12 T cell receptor beta chains were all obtained from the same sample, sequenced in a study of technical replicates of blood from several donors. Method: immunoSEQ multiplex PCR; TCRdb's copy keeps in-frame clones and lacks some. The data contain tens of thousands of clones, 90% to 95% of them seen just once; the ten biggest clones take up 0.2% to 0.3%. The sequencing input was T cells isolated from PBMCs. These receptors came from a human donor in good health.

The chain combines TRBV28 with TRBJ2-3, with D hard to call. V was trimmed by 0 bases and J by 0 bases, leaving 4 bases between them. Looked up from germline, CDR1 is MDHEN and CDR2 is SYDVKM. This CDR3 has 14 residues. The DNA of the CDR3 is TGTGCCAGCAGTTTATGGTCTAGCACAGATACGCAGTATTTT. This sequence encodes CASSLWSSTDTQYF.

The chain is built from TRBV7-6 and TRBJ2-7; TRBD2 aligns across 9 bases. Germline-derived CDR1 and CDR2 are SGHVS and FNYEAQ. Unmatched junction bases numbered 8, after V lost 7 bases and J lost 1 base. The CDR3 runs to 15 residues. CDR3 in DNA: TGTGCCAGCACTCCGACGGCGGGAGGGTCCTACGAGCAGTACTTC. It translates to CASTPTAGGSYEQYF.

This rearrangement joins TRBV6-1 to TRBJ2-7, with 8 bases lining up with TRBD1. Germline V gene lookup returns CDR1 MNHNS and CDR2 SASEGT. V gave up 9 bases and J gave up 6 bases; unmatched junction bases: 1. CDR3 length equals 10 residues. CDR3 sequence: CASGQGEQYF. The CDR3 DNA reads TGTGCCAGTGGACAGGGCGAGCAGTACTTC.

This chain connects TRBV4-1 to TRBJ2-3; TRBD2 agrees at 8 bases. Germline V gene lookup returns CDR1 MGHRA and CDR2 YSYEKL. Trimming at V came to 0 bases and at J to 2 bases, leaving 4 bases not matched to a gene. CDR3 size: 16 residues. DNA of the CDR3: TGCGCCAGCAGCCAAGAGCGGGGGGCCCTCACAGATACGCAGTATTTT. Translating it yields CASSQERGALTDTQYF.

The chain is built from TRBV7-2 and TRBJ1-4; TRBD1 might be the D (5 bases). CDR3 length: 19 residues. Germline V gene sequence: CDR1 SGHTA, CDR2 FQGNSA. Trimming cost V 5 bases and J 3 bases, with 25 bases left between them. CDR3 in amino acids: CASSRHERRGRLSNEKLFF. CDR3 sequence (DNA): TGTGCCAGCAGCCGCCACGAGAGGAGGGGCCGCCTCTCTAATGAAAAACTGTTTTTT. Full variable domain (missing parts from reference TRBV7-2 and TRBJ1-4): GAGVSQSPSNKVTEKGKDVELRCDPISGHTALYWYRQSLGQGLEFLIYFQGNSAPDKSGLPSDRFSAERTGGSVSTLTIQRTQQEDSAVYLCASSRHERRGRLSNEKLFFGSGTQLSVL.

This chain links TRBV7-9 with TRBJ1-1; 8 bases are shared with TRBD1. The trim removed 4 bases at V and 7 bases at J, leaving 5 bases unmatched. Germline assignment: CDR1 SEHNR and CDR2 FQNEAQ (reference sequence). The CDR3 is 13 residues long. The CDR3 region is CASSSPGGGEAFF. The CDR3 nucleotides are TGTGCCAGCAGCTCCCCAGGGGGCGGTGAAGCTTTCTTT.

CDR3 DNA sequence: TGTGCCAGCAGTTACGACAGTGAAGCTTTCTTT. Protein product: CASSYDSEAFF. The V gene is TRBV11-3, the J gene TRBJ1-1; tentative D call: TRBD1 (5 bases). Per germline, CDR1 SGHNT and CDR2 YENEEA. The ends were cut back, 6 bases at V and 7 bases at J, with 9 bases in the middle. This CDR3 spans 11 amino acids. The whole variable domain, remainder taken from reference TRBV11-3 and TRBJ1-1, is EAGVVQSPRYKIIEKKQPVAFWCNPISGHNTLYWYLQNLGQGPELLIRYENEEAVDDSQLPKDRFSAERLKGVDSTLKIQPAELGDSAVYLCASSYDSEAFFGQGTRLTVV.

The rearrangement joins TRBV10-2 to TRBJ2-7; 8 positions agree with TRBD2. The V gene end was trimmed by 6 bases and the J gene end by 2 bases; junction bases not matched to a gene: 6. The CDR3 length is 14 residues. Germline CDR1 and CDR2: WSHSY and SAAADI. The CDR3 loop reads CASRETLAAYEQYF. The DNA of the CDR3 is TGCGCCAGCAGGGAAACACTAGCGGCCTACGAGCAGTACTTC.

The V and J genes are TRBV7-2 and TRBJ2-1; 11 positions match TRBD2. This CDR3 is 15 amino acids long. Trimming at V came to 5 bases and at J to 8 bases, leaving 8 bases not matched to a gene. Per germline, CDR1 SGHTA and CDR2 FQGNSA. The CDR3 region is CASSPGTSGVYEQFF. CDR3 bases: TGTGCCAGCAGCCCCGGGACTAGCGGTGTGTATGAGCAGTTCTTC.

The V call is TRBV19, the J call TRBJ2-7; 8 bases are a match to TRBD1. J lost 0 bases, V lost 8 bases, and 6 bases had no gene match. Germline CDR1 LNHDA, CDR2 SQIVND (reference sequence). This CDR3 has 14 amino acids. The CDR3 DNA reads TGTGCCAGTTCCGGGACAGGACTCTCCTACGAGCAGTACTTC. Amino acids: CASSGTGLSYEQYF.

The CDR3 bases are TGTGCCACCAGCAAAGGACTGTCTTTGCGGGCCCTCCACTTT. This codes for CATSKGLSLRALHF. The J gene is TRBJ1-6, the V gene TRBV15; D not certain. CDR3 size: 14 residues. Germline V gene lookup returns CDR1 LNHNV and CDR2 YYDKDF (reference sequence). V shed 4 bases and J shed 14 bases, with 18 bases lying between them. Looking up the rest from reference TRBV15 and TRBJ1-6 gives the full variable domain: DAMVIQNPRYQVTQFGKPVTLSCSQTLNHNVMYWYQQKSSQAPKLLFHYYDKDFNNEADTPDNFQSRRPNTSFCFLDIRSPGLGDTAMYLCATSKGLSLRALHFGNGTRLTVT.

The chain links TRBV7-8 to TRBJ2-7, with 14 bases aligning to TRBD2. V shed 5 bases, J shed 6 bases, and the junction held 6 bases outside the gene matches. Germline CDR1 and CDR2: SGHVS and FQNEAQ. The CDR3 contains 15 residues. The CDR3 nucleotides read TGTGCCAGCAGCAGACCCGGGACTAGCGGGAGCGAGCAGTACTTC. Protein sequence: CASSRPGTSGSEQYF.